A single T cell receptor (beta chain) is shown here with its context. Its antigen is unidentified. The germline gives CDR1 LGHNT, CDR2 FRNRAP. The CDR3 length is 15 residues. The V end was cut by 0 bases, the J end by 5 bases, with 13 bases between. This specimen comes from a study of T cells in Graves' hyperthyroidism and ophthalmopathy. Study in general: Peripheral blood was secured at the point of initial diagnosis, before any treatment. General study results and limits: A model built on 13 V-J features separated ophthalmopathy from stable hyperthyroidism.

Clinical symptoms, serum thyroxine, TRAb, thyroid ultrasound and orbital computed tomography informed diagnoses. Amplification of TCR beta CDR3 regions used RNA as the template. With the HTBI primer set, the TCR CDR3 went through a first round of RT-PCR. TCRdb passed the multiplex PCR reads through MiXCR, listing each CDR3 protein once. This sample has about 360,000 distinct CDR3 sequences; around 14% occur once, and the top ten carry roughly 25%. Sequenced input: blood. This clonotype was obtained from a young woman with Graves' hyperthyroidism that later progressed to Graves' ophthalmopathy. The V gene is TRBV12-5, the J gene TRBJ2-5; D gene unclear. The CDR3 is CASGLVRASRETQYF. CDR3 DNA sequence: TGTGCTAGTGGTTTGGTAAGGGCATCTCGGGAGACCCAGTACTTC. Supplemented by reference TRBV12-5 and TRBJ2-5, the full variable domain reads DARVTQTPRHKVTEMGQEVTMRCQPILGHNTVFWYRQTMMQGLELLAYFRNRAPLDDSGMPKDRFSAEMPDATLATLKIQPSEPRDSAVYFCASGLVRASRETQYFGPGTRLLVL.